What follows describes a single T cell receptor beta chain. Germline V CDR1 and CDR2: ENHRY, SYGVKD. V was pared by 2 bases and J by 7 bases, with 8 bases between. The CDR3 is 12 residues long. The sample belongs to a study of blood T cell repertoires in COVID-19. Study as a whole: Material from acute and convalescent COVID-19 was sourced from the United States, Italy and Spain. PBMCs, B-cell-depleted T cells, or T cells were the source of the cDNA or gDNA that made up the material.

In the original workflow: The authors estimated nucleated cell counts from reference gene primer amplification. This table comes from immunoSEQ multiplex PCR, and its TCRdb copy is limited to in-frame clones, with some not included. The V and J calls and the clone size are those of that table, but D and trimming were determined from the DNA. Here the sample spans a few hundred thousand clones, around nine tenths being singletons. The chain employs TRBV10-3 and TRBJ1-2; D unresolved. This receptor was taken from a woman aged 45 to 65 with active or convalescent COVID-19. Material for sequencing was peripheral blood. CDR3 coding DNA: TGTGCCATCAGTGAGGGTCTAGGTGGCTACACCTTC. Protein sequence: CAISEGLGGYTF.